Listed below are T cell receptor beta chains from one sample, sequenced in a study of T cell responses to AZD1222 COVID-19 vaccine. The method was immunoSEQ multiplex PCR; TCRdb's version includes in-frame clones alone and lacks a portion of them. This repertoire shows around 140,000 clones, roughly 92% found once; its top ten account for roughly 1.8%. Material: peripheral blood, obtained on day 0 of AZD1222 vaccination. The receptor source for this set is an adult in good health. The CDR3 runs from the conserved cysteine through the conserved F or W. A D gene is named only where the DNA matches it firmly. Some rows have no size entry. The others give once, few or many, or a class for an expanded clone.

j_gene: TRBJ2-4; d_gene: TRBD2; v_gene: TRBV28; abundance: .; CDR3nt: TGTGCCAGCAGTTTATATACAGTAAGGACTAGCGGGGAACCCATTCAGTACTTC; CDR3aa: CASSLYTVRTSGEPIQYF
j_gene: TRBJ1-2; d_gene: .; v_gene: TRBV29-1; abundance: .; CDR3nt: TGCAGCGTTCTCGGGGGAGACTATGGCTACACCTTC; CDR3aa: CSVLGGDYGYTF
j_gene: TRBJ2-7; d_gene: .; v_gene: TRBV5-1; abundance: .; CDR3nt: TGCGCCAGCAGCAGGGCAGGACCTTCCTACGAGCAGTACTTC; CDR3aa: CASSRAGPSYEQYF
j_gene: TRBJ2-5; d_gene: TRBD2; v_gene: TRBV4-1; abundance: .; CDR3nt: TGCGCCAGCAGCCCGACTAGCGGGAGGTGGGAGACCCAGTACTTC; CDR3aa: CASSPTSGRWETQYF
j_gene: TRBJ1-6; d_gene: TRBD1; v_gene: TRBV14; abundance: once; CDR3nt: TGTGCCAGCAGCCGTTTTGACAGGGGGAATTCACCCCTCCACTTT; CDR3aa: CASSRFDRGNSPLHF
j_gene: TRBJ2-1; d_gene: TRBD2; v_gene: TRBV5-4; abundance: .; CDR3nt: TGTGCCAGCAGCTCCACGGGAGGGACTAATGAGCAGTTCTTC; CDR3aa: CASSSTGGTNEQFF
j_gene: TRBJ1-3; d_gene: .; v_gene: TRBV11-2; abundance: .; CDR3nt: TGTGCCAGCAGCTTATTAGACGAGGGTGGAAACACCATATATTTT; CDR3aa: CASSLLDEGGNTIYF
j_gene: TRBJ2-7; d_gene: TRBD2; v_gene: TRBV28; abundance: few; CDR3nt: TGTGCCAGCAGTTTATTAAGTGCTAGCGGGAGGGTGTGGTACGAGCAGTACTTC; CDR3aa: CASSLLSASGRVWYEQYF
j_gene: TRBJ1-2; d_gene: .; v_gene: TRBV18; abundance: .; CDR3nt: TGTGCCAGCTCACCGGACAGAACCCCCTATGGCTACACCTTC; CDR3aa: CASSPDRTPYGYTF
j_gene: TRBJ2-5; d_gene: .; v_gene: TRBV19; abundance: .; CDR3nt: TGTGCCAGTAGTTCCGGGAGATACCAAGAGACCCAGTACTTC; CDR3aa: CASSSGRYQETQYF
j_gene: TRBJ1-5; d_gene: .; v_gene: TRBV6-2/TRBV6-3; abundance: .; CDR3nt: TGTGCCAGCAGTCCCCCTTTGAGGCAGCCCCAGCATTTT; CDR3aa: CASSPPLRQPQHF
j_gene: TRBJ1-6; d_gene: TRBD1; v_gene: TRBV4-2; abundance: few; CDR3nt: TGTGCCAGCAGCCTCAGGGACAGAGATAATTCACCCCTCCACTTT; CDR3aa: CASSLRDRDNSPLHF
j_gene: TRBJ2-5; d_gene: .; v_gene: TRBV19; abundance: .; CDR3nt: TGTGCCTCCGGGGCAGGCTTAGAGACCCAGTACTTC; CDR3aa: CASGAGLETQYF
j_gene: TRBJ2-7; d_gene: .; v_gene: TRBV5-1; abundance: .; CDR3nt: TGCGCCAGCAGCTTGGAAGGTTACGAGCAGTACTTC; CDR3aa: CASSLEGYEQYF